These T cell receptor beta chains were read from a single sample in a study of cytomegalovirus exposure and HLA in healthy donors. Sequenced by immunoSEQ multiplex PCR; TCRdb stores in-frame clones only, minus some. This table holds tens of thousands of clones, roughly three quarters found once. Sequencing used PBMCs. These receptor sequences come from a woman aged 40 to 50 in good health and CMV-seronegative. Both conserved end residues are part of each CDR3. Fields, in order: V gene, D gene, J gene, clone size, CDR3 DNA, CDR3 protein. A D gene is named only where the DNA matches it firmly. Size is omitted from some rows. Given values are once, few, many or a class for expanded clones.

>TRBV9|TRBD2|TRBJ2-7|NA
TGTGCCAGCAGCGTAACGGGGGGGTTTCCCGACGAGCAGTACTTC
CASSVTGGFPDEQYF
>TRBV14|NA|TRBJ2-5|NA
TGTGCCAGCAGCCAAGTACAGTGGGCGGGAGAGACCCAGTACTTC
CASSQVQWAGETQYF
>TRBV27|NA|TRBJ2-3|NA
TGTGCCAGCAGTTGGAGCGGGAGCACAGATACGCAGTATTTT
CASSWSGSTDTQYF
>TRBV4-3|TRBD1|TRBJ1-5|NA
TGCGCCAGCAGCCAAGATGCCCCCGGGACAGGGGGTCAGCCCCAGCATTTT
CASSQDAPGTGGQPQHF
>TRBV30|NA|TRBJ2-7|NA
TGTGCCTGGAGTCGGGGGAACTACGAGCAGTACTTC
CAWSRGNYEQYF
>TRBV6-5|NA|TRBJ2-7|NA
TGTGCCAGCAGTCAGGCCTACGAGCAGTACTTC
CASSQAYEQYF
>TRBV5-1|NA|TRBJ2-7|NA
TGCGCCAGCAGCTTCAGCAGCGGAGGTTACGAGCAGTACTTC
CASSFSSGGYEQYF
>TRBV18|TRBD1|TRBJ2-7|NA
TGTGCCAGCTCACCCCACAGGACAGGGGAAGAGCAGTACTTC
CASSPHRTGEEQYF
>TRBV30|TRBD1|TRBJ1-2|NA
TGTGCCTGGAGTGCCACCGGGACAGTCTATGGCTACACCTTC
CAWSATGTVYGYTF
>TRBV30|TRBD1|TRBJ2-1|NA
TGTGCCTGGAGTGCCTCCTCCGGGACAGGGAAGCGCAATGAGCAGTTCTTC
CAWSASSGTGKRNEQFF
>TRBV6-1|NA|TRBJ1-1|NA
TGTGCCAGCAGTGAAGGGTCTGTCAGGGGCACTGAAGCTTTCTTT
CASSEGSVRGTEAFF
>TRBV29-1|TRBD2|TRBJ2-2|NA
TGCAGCGTCCGAAGCGGGGGGAGCACCGGGGAGCTGTTTTTT
CSVRSGGSTGELFF
>TRBV9|TRBD2|TRBJ2-5|NA
TGTGCCAGCGGACTAGCGGGGTCAGAGACCCAGTACTTC
CASGLAGSETQYF
>TRBV6-1|NA|TRBJ1-3|NA
TGTGCCAGCAGTGAACGGGTACGGACAGAATCCGCTGGAAACACCATATATTTT
CASSERVRTESAGNTIYF
>TRBV5-1|NA|TRBJ1-1|NA
TGCGCCAGCAGGGGACATCTCATGAACACCGAAGCTTTCTTT
CASRGHLMNTEAFF
>TRBV5-1|TRBD1|TRBJ2-7|NA
TGCGCCAGCAGCCCCGGACAGGGGATCTACGAGCAGTACTTC
CASSPGQGIYEQYF
>TRBV7-9|NA|TRBJ1-6|few
TGTGCCAGCAGCTTTACAGGCGAGAATTCACCCCTCCACTTT
CASSFTGENSPLHF
>TRBV2|TRBD1|TRBJ1-6|once
TGTGCCGGCCAACAGGGGCGCCTTAATTCACCCCTCCACTTT
CAGQQGRLNSPLHF
>TRBV13|TRBD1|TRBJ1-3|NA
TGTGCCAGCGGAGAATCTAGGGGGCCCGGAAACACCATATATTTT
CASGESRGPGNTIYF
>TRBV5-4|NA|TRBJ2-2|few
TGTGCCAGCAGCTTGGGGCAGGTGAACACCGGGGAGCTGTTTTTT
CASSLGQVNTGELFF
>TRBV15|NA|TRBJ1-1|NA
TGTGCCACCAGCAGAGAAAATCTACGGACTGAAGCTTTCTTT
CATSRENLRTEAFF
>TRBV12-5|NA|TRBJ2-2|once
TGTGCTAGTGGTTTGAACCCAGGGCCTTCGGGCACCGGGGAGCTGTTTTTT
CASGLNPGPSGTGELFF
>TRBV21-1|NA|TRBJ1-6|NA
TGTGCCAGCAGCCCAACATATGGCGCTCGGGAGGGCTCCTATAATTCACCCCTCCACTTT
CASSPTYGAREGSYNSPLHF
>TRBV5-1|TRBD1|TRBJ2-3|NA
TGCGCCAGCAGCGATCCCGGGACAGTTAGCACAGATACGCAGTATTTT
CASSDPGTVSTDTQYF
>TRBV28|NA|TRBJ1-5|NA
TGTGCCAGCAAACTTGCGGGGCTGTATAGCAATCAGCCCCAGCATTTT
CASKLAGLYSNQPQHF
>TRBV6-5|NA|TRBJ2-7|NA
TGTGCCAGCAGTTACTCGCGGGGTAGTAGTCGCTACGAGCAGTACTTC
CASSYSRGSSRYEQYF
>TRBV13|TRBD1|TRBJ1-5|once
TGTGCCAGCAGCCTGGACAGGGGGCTTGGGGAAAATCAGCCCCAGCATTTT
CASSLDRGLGENQPQHF
>TRBV2|NA|TRBJ2-5|NA
TGTGCCAGCAGTGGTAGCGAGACCCAGTACTTC
CASSGSETQYF
>TRBV7-9|TRBD1|TRBJ1-4|NA
TGTGCCAGCAGCTTGGCGTACAGGGGGCCGGCAACTAATGAAAAACTGTTTTTT
CASSLAYRGPATNEKLFF
>TRBV30|NA|TRBJ2-5|NA
TGTGCCTGGAGTCCCCTGGCAGAGACCCAGTACTTC
CAWSPLAETQYF
>TRBV6-1|NA|TRBJ1-6|few
TGTGCCAGCAGCCCCCCTGGTGGGCAAGCGGGACCCCTCCACTTT
CASSPPGGQAGPLHF
>TRBV19|TRBD2|TRBJ2-1|NA
TGTGCCAGTAGTAGCAGACAGGATAGACTAGCGAATGAGCAGTTCTTC
CASSSRQDRLANEQFF
>TRBV28|TRBD1|TRBJ1-1|NA
TGTGCCAGCAGTTTGGGACAGCGGAACACTGAAGCTTTCTTT
CASSLGQRNTEAFF
>TRBV7-8|NA|TRBJ1-1|NA
TGTGCCAGCAGCCCGCGGACAGTTACGAACACTGAAGCTTTCTTT
CASSPRTVTNTEAFF
>TRBV19|NA|TRBJ1-5|NA
TGTGCCAGTAGTATAGGGCTCGAAAGTCAGCCCCAGCATTTT
CASSIGLESQPQHF
>TRBV19|TRBD1|TRBJ1-2|once
TGTGCCAGTCAAGCCAGGACAGGGGGTTACTATGGCTACACCTTC
CASQARTGGYYGYTF
>TRBV27|NA|TRBJ1-5|NA
TGTGCCAGCAGGGGGGGTGGGGGGAATCAGCCCCAGCATTTT
CASRGGGGNQPQHF
>TRBV19|NA|TRBJ1-1|NA
TGTGCCAGTAGTTTTGGTGCCAGATTGAACACTGAAGCTTTCTTT
CASSFGARLNTEAFF
>TRBV4-3|TRBD2|TRBJ2-1|NA
TGCGCCAGCAGCCAAGATGGGGGTAGCGGGGGCACTGAGCAGTTCTTC
CASSQDGGSGGTEQFF
>TRBV19|TRBD1|TRBJ1-1|NA
TGTGCCAGTAGTGCGCGACAGGGAGCGGTCTCTGAAGCTTTCTTT
CASSARQGAVSEAFF
>TRBV10-3|NA|TRBJ1-2|few
TGTGCCATCACCGGGGGGGACTATGGCTACACCTTC
CAITGGDYGYTF
>TRBV11-2|NA|TRBJ1-1|NA
TGTGCCAGCACCCAACAGACAATGAACACTGAAGCTTTCTTT
CASTQQTMNTEAFF
>TRBV4-2|TRBD1|TRBJ1-4|NA
TGTGCCAGCAGCCAATCAGGGGGCCTTAATGAAAAACTGTTTTTT
CASSQSGGLNEKLFF
>TRBV5-1|NA|TRBJ2-7|NA
TGCGCCAGCAGCTTGGCCGGGACAAGGTCCTACGAGCAGTACTTC
CASSLAGTRSYEQYF
>TRBV6-6|NA|TRBJ1-3|NA
TGTGCCAGCAGTAACCCGGCGGGCACCATATATTTT
CASSNPAGTIYF
>TRBV2|NA|TRBJ1-2|few
TGTGCCAGCAACGGGGTAAGGGATGGCTACACCTTC
CASNGVRDGYTF
>TRBV4-1|TRBD1|TRBJ1-4|NA
TGCGCCAGCAGCCCCCGGACAGGGGGGGATACAACTAATGAAAAACTGTTTTTT
CASSPRTGGDTTNEKLFF
>TRBV27|NA|TRBJ1-1|once
TGTGCCAGCAGTTTATCCGGGGGGTACACTGAAGCTTTCTTT
CASSLSGGYTEAFF
>TRBV6-5|NA|TRBJ1-1|once
TGTGCCAGCAGTTACTCCGGTATCAACACTGAAGCTTTCTTT
CASSYSGINTEAFF
>TRBV10-3|TRBD2|TRBJ2-5|NA
TGTGCCATCAGTGAGTCGGATGGGCGGGGGCAAGAGACCCAGTACTTC
CAISESDGRGQETQYF
>TRBV7-9|TRBD1|TRBJ1-2|NA
TGTGCCAGCAGCTTAGGCTGGGACAGCACCTATGGCTACACCTTC
CASSLGWDSTYGYTF
>TRBV6-1|TRBD1|TRBJ1-6|NA
TGTGCCAGCAGCGGGGACAGGGACTCACCCCTCCACTTT
CASSGDRDSPLHF
>TRBV10-3|TRBD2|TRBJ2-3|NA
TGTGCCATCAGTGATCTAGCGGCAAGCACAGATACGCAGTATTTT
CAISDLAASTDTQYF
>TRBV19|TRBD1|TRBJ1-2|NA
TGTGCCAGTAGTATGGGGACAGGGGTGAACTATGGCTACACCTTC
CASSMGTGVNYGYTF
>TRBV18|TRBD1|TRBJ1-1|NA
TGTGCCAGCTCACCACGGGGACAGGGAGAAGCTTTCTTT
CASSPRGQGEAFF
>TRBV15|TRBD2|TRBJ2-1|NA
TGTGCCACCAGCAGAGAGGGGAGGGTACGGGAGCAGTTCTTC
CATSREGRVREQFF
>TRBV30|NA|TRBJ1-2|NA
TGTGTCTGGGTCCTGAACTATGGCTACACCTTC
CVWVLNYGYTF
>TRBV6-1|NA|TRBJ2-7|NA
TGTGCCAGCAGTAACCCGGGAATCCAACCCTACGAGCAGTACTTC
CASSNPGIQPYEQYF
>TRBV27|TRBD1|TRBJ2-7|NA
TGTGCCAGCAGGCAAGGGGGCAGCGCGCAGTACTTC
CASRQGGSAQYF